These 9 T cell receptor beta chains originate from one sample sequenced in a study of control samples from healthy donors and cancer patients. Sequenced by immunoSEQ multiplex PCR; TCRdb stores in-frame clones only, minus some. The data hold 46,000 or so clones, with about 93% observed a single time. Sequenced input: PBMCs. The receptor set was obtained from a woman between 45 and 60 years old with head and neck cancer.

The chain couples TRBV6-6 to TRBJ2-2; D is tentatively TRBD1 or TRBD2 (6 bases each). The V end was cut by 8 bases, the J end by 6 bases, with 19 bases between. This CDR3 has 15 amino acids. Germline CDR1 reads MNHNY; CDR2 reads SVGAGI (reference sequence). CDR3 DNA: TGTGCCAGCGGCCCCTCTCGGGGGCAACCCGGGGAGCTGTTTTTT. Translation: CASGPSRGQPGELFF.

This chain links TRBV4-1 with TRBJ2-1; TRBD2 agrees at 10 bases. This CDR3 is built from 14 residues. J was trimmed by 2 bases and V by 5 bases; bases with no gene match: 0. Germline values: CDR1 MGHRA, CDR2 YSYEKL. CDR3 protein: CASSSGGAYNEQFF. The CDR3 bases are TGCGCCAGCAGCAGCGGGGGGGCCTACAATGAGCAGTTCTTC.

Written as DNA, the CDR3 is TGTGCCAGTGGGGACAGCGATAGCAATCAGCCCCAGCATTTT. This sequence encodes CASGDSDSNQPQHF. The chain couples TRBV27 to TRBJ1-5; 7 bases line up with TRBD1. Trimming removed 9 bases from V and 0 bases from J; junction bases left unmatched: 5. The CDR3 length is 14 residues. Germline assignment: CDR1 MNHEY and CDR2 SMNVEV (reference sequence).

This sequence joins TRBV5-1 and TRBJ1-1; unclear D gene. CDR1 and CDR2 from the germline V gene are SGHRS and YFSETQ. Trimming shortened V by 0 bases and J by 7 bases, and 13 bases separated the two germline ends. This CDR3 comprises 14 residues. CDR3 nucleotides: TGCGCCAGCAGCTTGGAGGGCAGGACTAGTGAAGCTTTCTTT. This encodes CASSLEGRTSEAFF.

The chain employs TRBV13 and TRBJ1-4, with D unresolved. V shed 4 bases and J shed 0 bases, with 15 bases lying between them. This CDR3 has 17 amino acids. From germline, CDR1 is PRHDT and CDR2 FYEKMQ (reference sequence). DNA for the CDR3: TGTGCCAGCAGCTCAACCTCAGAAGGAGCAACTAATGAAAAACTGTTTTTT. Encoded protein: CASSSTSEGATNEKLFF.

The chain combines TRBV29-1 with TRBJ1-6; tentative D call: TRBD1 (6 bases). This CDR3 has 14 residues. CDR1 and CDR2 (germline): SQVTM, ANQGSEA. V lost 7 bases, J lost 5 bases, and 15 bases lay in between. This chain's CDR3 is CSATTGKNNSPLHF. For the CDR3, the DNA is TGCAGCGCCACTACAGGGAAGAATAATTCACCCCTCCACTTT.

V and J are TRBV6-5 and TRBJ2-4; D is possibly TRBD1 or TRBD2 (5 bases each). Trimming stripped 0 bases from V and 8 bases from J, with 11 bases between. CDR1 and CDR2 from the germline V gene are MNHEY and SVGAGI. The CDR3 spans 14 residues. The CDR3 coding sequence is TGTGCCAGCAGTTACTCGAGGAGAGGGGACATTCAGTACTTC. Amino acids: CASSYSRRGDIQYF.

V usage is TRBV28 and J usage is TRBJ1-1; D is possibly TRBD1 (6 bases). Trimming left V 7 bases short and J 0 bases short, with 12 bases between. Germline V gives CDR1 MDHEN, CDR2 SYDVKM. The CDR3 loop spans 14 amino acids. The DNA of the CDR3 is TGTGCCAGCAACTTAGGGGGTCTGAACACTGAAGCTTTCTTT. Translated: CASNLGGLNTEAFF.

This clone was seen a handful of times. The V call is TRBV4-1, the J call TRBJ2-3; TRBD2 aligns across 8 bases. Looked up from germline, CDR1 is MGHRA and CDR2 is YSYEKL. The CDR3 has 16 amino acids. J gave up 3 bases and V 1 base, and 6 bases lay outside the gene matches. The CDR3 bases are TGCGCCAGCAGCCAAGGAGCGGGGGTATTGACAGATACGCAGTATTTT. This codes for CASSQGAGVLTDTQYF.